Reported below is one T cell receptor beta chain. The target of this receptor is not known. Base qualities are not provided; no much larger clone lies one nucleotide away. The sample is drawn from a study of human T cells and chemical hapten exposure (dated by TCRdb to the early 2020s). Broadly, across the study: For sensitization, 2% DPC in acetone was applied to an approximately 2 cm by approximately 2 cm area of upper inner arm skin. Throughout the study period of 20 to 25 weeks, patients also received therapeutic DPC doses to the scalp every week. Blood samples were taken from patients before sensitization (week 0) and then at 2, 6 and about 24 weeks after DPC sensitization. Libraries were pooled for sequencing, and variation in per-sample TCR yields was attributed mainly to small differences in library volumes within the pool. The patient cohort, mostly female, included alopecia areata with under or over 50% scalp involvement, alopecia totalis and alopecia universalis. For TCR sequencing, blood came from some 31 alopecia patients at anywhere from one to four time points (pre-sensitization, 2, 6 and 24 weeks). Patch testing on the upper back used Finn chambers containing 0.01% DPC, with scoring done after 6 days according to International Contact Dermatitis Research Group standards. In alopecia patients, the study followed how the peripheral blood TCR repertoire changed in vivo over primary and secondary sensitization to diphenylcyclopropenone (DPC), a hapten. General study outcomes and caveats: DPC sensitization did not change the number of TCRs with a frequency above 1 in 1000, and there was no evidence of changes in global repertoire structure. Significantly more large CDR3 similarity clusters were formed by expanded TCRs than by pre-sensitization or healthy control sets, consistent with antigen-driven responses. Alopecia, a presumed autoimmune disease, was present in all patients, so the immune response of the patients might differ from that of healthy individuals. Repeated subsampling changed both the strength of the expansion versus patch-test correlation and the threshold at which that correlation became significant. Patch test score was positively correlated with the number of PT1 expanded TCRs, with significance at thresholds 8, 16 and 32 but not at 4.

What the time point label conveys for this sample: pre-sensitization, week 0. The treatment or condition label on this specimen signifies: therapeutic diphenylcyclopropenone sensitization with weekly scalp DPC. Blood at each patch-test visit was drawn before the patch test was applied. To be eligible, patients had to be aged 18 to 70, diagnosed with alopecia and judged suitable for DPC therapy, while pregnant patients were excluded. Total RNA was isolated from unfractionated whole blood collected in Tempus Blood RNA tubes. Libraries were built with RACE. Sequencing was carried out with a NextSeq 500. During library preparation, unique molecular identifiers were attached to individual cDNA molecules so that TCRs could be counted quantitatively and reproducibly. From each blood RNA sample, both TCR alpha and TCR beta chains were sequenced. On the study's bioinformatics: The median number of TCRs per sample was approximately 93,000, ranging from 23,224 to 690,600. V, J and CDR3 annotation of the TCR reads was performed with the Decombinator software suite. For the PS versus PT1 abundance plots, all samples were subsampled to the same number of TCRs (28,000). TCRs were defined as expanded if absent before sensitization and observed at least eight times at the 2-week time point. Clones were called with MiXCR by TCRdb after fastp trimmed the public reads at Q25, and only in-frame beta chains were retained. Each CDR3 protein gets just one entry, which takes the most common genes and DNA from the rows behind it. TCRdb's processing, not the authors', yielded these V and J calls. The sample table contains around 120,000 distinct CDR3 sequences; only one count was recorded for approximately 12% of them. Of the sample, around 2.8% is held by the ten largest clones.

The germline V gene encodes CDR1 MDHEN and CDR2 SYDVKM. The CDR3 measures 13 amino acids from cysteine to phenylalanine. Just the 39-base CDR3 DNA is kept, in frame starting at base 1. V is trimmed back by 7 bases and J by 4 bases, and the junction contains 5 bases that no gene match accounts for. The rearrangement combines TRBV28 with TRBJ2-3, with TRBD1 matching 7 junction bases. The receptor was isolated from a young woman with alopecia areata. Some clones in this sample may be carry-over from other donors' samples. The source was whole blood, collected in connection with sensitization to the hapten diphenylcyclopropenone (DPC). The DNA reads TGTGCCAGCAAACAGGGGTTCCCAGATACGCAGTATTTT. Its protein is CASKQGFPDTQYF. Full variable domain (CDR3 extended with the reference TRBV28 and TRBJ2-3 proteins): DVKVTQSSRYLVKRTGEKVFLECVQDMDHENMFWYRQDPGLGLRLIYFSYDVKMKEKGDIPEGYSVSREKKERFSLILESASTNQTSMYLCASKQGFPDTQYFGPGTRLTVL.